This TCR beta chain stems from a study of CD4+ T cells in melanoma (dated by TCRdb to between 2020 and 2023). As for the study more broadly: The study examined neoantigen-specific CD4+ T cells in human melanoma. Overall study outcomes, separate from this receptor: The report described a correlation between neoantigen-specific CD4+ T cells and the function of CD8+ T cells, macrophages and B cells. Neoantigen-specific CD4+ T cells in melanoma were reported to have a range of differentiation states.

Libraries came from the immunoSEQ multiplex PCR assay. The table comes from immuneACCESS by way of TCRdb, which keeps in-frame sequences with V and J called. Part of the clones is missing from these tables; in studies checked, under half for an unresolved V gene and the rest for unknown reasons. The sample records 17,000 or so clones, approximately 81% of which are singletons. The ten largest clonotypes hold 5.4% of the sample. The CDR1 and CDR2 encoded by the germline V gene (reference sequence) are SEHNR and FQNEAQ. The CDR3 starts with the cysteine, ends with the phenylalanine, and has 14 residues. Only the CDR3 DNA is retained, 42 bases long and in frame from the first base. Comment on this clone: The antigen this receptor binds is unknown. One junction end does not reproduce the germline sequence, and a read error may be involved.

Patients with melanoma were used as donors. The sequence links TRBV7-9 to TRBJ2-5; the D gene identity is not certain. Material: cells from a culture (not recorded whether cultured in vitro). The sequence was obtained from a human donor with melanoma. CDR3 protein: CASSLGPSGLQGHF. The DNA is TGTGCCAGCAGCTTAGGCCCTTCAGGTCTCCAAGGTCACTTC.